A single sample gave rise to the 24 T cell receptor beta chains below, sequenced in a study of cytomegalovirus exposure and HLA in healthy donors. Primers included in the PCR were 60 Vbeta and 13 Jbeta primers. TCRdb keeps only in-frame clones here, not all; method: immunoSEQ multiplex PCR. The top ten clones hold approximately 2.1% of a sample with about 180,000 clones, about 82% of them seen once. Sequenced: PBMCs. All receptors come from a woman aged 25 to 39 in good health and CMV-seronegative.

This clone was recorded once. The chain links TRBV7-3 to TRBJ2-2, with D uncertain. In germline, CDR1 is SGHTA, CDR2 FQGTGA. The length of the CDR3 is 13 residues. The V end was cut by 5 bases, the J end by 6 bases, with 10 bases between. Here the CDR3 reads CASSHSSAGELFF. DNA for the CDR3: TGTGCCAGCAGCCACAGTTCCGCCGGGGAGCTGTTTTTT.

The chain links TRBV19 to TRBJ1-6, with TRBD1 identical over 8 bases. Germline CDR1 reads LNHDA; CDR2 reads SQIVND (reference sequence). V was pared by 5 bases and J by 7 bases, with 4 bases of the junction left unmatched. The CDR3 extends over 14 amino acids. In nucleotides, the CDR3 is TGTGCCAGTAGTCCAGGGGGCGGGAATTCACCCCTCCACTTT. Protein product: CASSPGGGNSPLHF.

V is TRBV6-1 and J is TRBJ2-7, with TRBD2 identical over 10 bases. The CDR3 sequence is 15 residues long. The germline CDR1 and CDR2 sequences are MNHNS and SASEGT. J gave up 2 bases and V 4 bases, and 5 bases lay outside the gene matches. The CDR3 sequence is CASSGLAGGTYEQYF. The CDR3 nucleotides are TGTGCCAGCAGTGGTTTAGCGGGGGGTACCTACGAGCAGTACTTC.

The genes are TRBV19 and TRBJ1-1, with a possible D match to TRBD1 (6 bases). The ends were cut back, 10 bases at V and 3 bases at J, with 12 bases in the middle. This CDR3 region has 12 residues. Germline V CDR1 and CDR2: LNHDA, SQIVND (reference sequence). CDR3 bases: TGTGCCAAGACAGGAGAGGACACTGAAGCTTTCTTT. It specifies CAKTGEDTEAFF.

V usage is TRBV7-6 and J usage is TRBJ1-4, with D possibly being TRBD1 (5 bases). This CDR3 contains 16 residues. V gave up 4 bases and J gave up 7 bases, with 19 bases separating them. From germline, CDR1 is SGHVS and CDR2 FNYEAQ. The CDR3 coding sequence is TGTGCCAGCAGCTCTGGAATGGCACCAAGGGGTGAAAAACTGTTTTTT. Translated: CASSSGMAPRGEKLFF.

The chain combines TRBV10-2 with TRBJ1-2; D might be TRBD1 (6 bases). The length of the CDR3 is 16 residues. Germline CDR1 is WSHSY and CDR2 is SAAADI. V was cut by 0 bases and J by 0 bases, with 11 bases left in between. The CDR3 DNA follows: TGCGCCAGCAGTGAGTCGGGGGCCCCAGCTAACTATGGCTACACCTTC. Its translation: CASSESGAPANYGYTF.

The chain combines TRBV9 with TRBJ1-2, with unresolved D. The V end lost 1 base, the J end lost 3 bases, and 13 bases lay between the germline ends. CDR1 is SGDLS, CDR2 YYNGEE, per germline. The CDR3 has 15 amino acids. CDR3 region: CASSVTEGGYYGYTF. The DNA for the CDR3 is TGTGCCAGCAGCGTAACAGAGGGAGGGTACTATGGCTACACCTTC. The full variable domain, rest sourced from reference TRBV9 and TRBJ1-2, is DSGVTQTPKHLITATGQRVTLRCSPRSGDLSVYWYQQSLDQGLQFLIQYYNGEERAKGNILERFSAQQFPDLHSELNLSSLELGDSALYFCASSVTEGGYYGYTFGSGTRLTVV.

J is TRBJ1-1 and V is TRBV30; unclear D gene. Germline CDR1 reads GTSNPN; CDR2 reads SVGIG (reference sequence). The length of the CDR3 is 13 residues. V gave up 5 bases and J gave up 4 bases, with 14 bases separating them. CDR3 in amino acids: CAWANLGGTEAFF. The CDR3 region has the DNA TGTGCCTGGGCCAACCTGGGAGGCACTGAAGCTTTCTTT.

The rearrangement joins TRBV6-5 to TRBJ1-2, with D possibly TRBD1 on 5 matching bases. There are 14 residues in the CDR3. The germline V gene has CDR1 MNHEY and CDR2 SVGAGI. The V gene lost 6 bases and the J gene lost 1 base, with 12 bases spanning the gap. The CDR3 nucleotides are TGTGCCAGCAGATACCCGACAGATAACTATGGCTACACCTTC. It is translated as CASRYPTDNYGYTF.

The chain links TRBV5-6 to TRBJ2-5; TRBD1 matches 7 bases. V was pared by 7 bases and J by 2 bases, with 5 bases of the junction left unmatched. The CDR3 runs 13 residues. Germline V CDR1 and CDR2: SGHDT, YYEEEE. CDR3 nucleotide sequence: TGTGCCAGCGCAGGGGGACGGCAAGAGACCCAGTACTTC. Translation: CASAGGRQETQYF.

This chain uses TRBV30 with TRBJ1-2; TRBD1 aligns across 11 bases. With V trimmed by 4 bases and J by 1 base, 8 bases remained unmatched. The CDR3 is 16 residues long. Germline CDR1 and CDR2: GTSNPN and SVGIG (reference sequence). The CDR3 nucleotides read TGTGCCTGGAATAGTCCGGACAGGGGGCTTAACTATGGCTACACCTTC. This gives the protein CAWNSPDRGLNYGYTF.

The genes are TRBV6-6 and TRBJ1-3; 7 nucleotides agree with TRBD1. Germline-derived CDR1 and CDR2 are MNHNY and SVGAGI (reference sequence). Germline trimming cut 10 bases from V and 0 bases from J; bases unmatched to any gene: 3. This CDR3 is 13 amino acids long. CDR3 sequence reads: CATDRSSGNTIYF. Written as DNA, the CDR3 is TGTGCCACGGACAGGTCCTCTGGAAACACCATATATTTT.

V gene TRBV27 combines with J gene TRBJ2-3, with TRBD1 identical over 10 bases. The germline V gene has CDR1 MNHEY and CDR2 SMNVEV (reference sequence). This CDR3 region has 16 residues. J lost 2 bases, V lost 2 bases, and 4 bases had no gene match. The CDR3 sequence is CASSLGGQGPTDTQYF. Here the CDR3 DNA reads TGTGCCAGCAGTTTAGGGGGACAGGGGCCCACAGATACGCAGTATTTT.

On this clone itself: This specimen includes other DNA sequences encoding the same CDR3. The chain couples TRBV9 to TRBJ1-6; tentative D call: TRBD1 (5 bases). Germline CDR1 reads SGDLS; CDR2 reads YYNGEE. Trimming took off 0 bases at V and 1 base at J, with 11 bases between the two ends. There are 17 residues in the CDR3. In DNA form, the CDR3 reads TGTGCCAGCAGCGTAGCAACGGGGGGGTCCTATAATTCACCCCTCCACTTT. Its translation: CASSVATGGSYNSPLHF.

The V and J genes are TRBV30 and TRBJ2-5; 7 nucleotides agree with TRBD1. CDR1 is GTSNPN and CDR2 is SVGIG in the germline V gene (reference sequence). The CDR3 has 14 amino acids. Trimming cost V 2 bases and J 4 bases; bases outside gene matches: 7. DNA for the CDR3: TGTGCCTGGAGTCCGGGACAGCGACGAGAGACCCAGTACTTC. Its translation is CAWSPGQRRETQYF.

The V gene is TRBV5-1, the J gene TRBJ2-7; unclear D gene. Germline-derived CDR1 and CDR2 are SGHRS and YFSETQ. V lost 6 bases and J 2 bases, leaving 9 bases between the germline ends. The CDR3 sequence is 12 residues long. The CDR3 nucleotides read TGCGCCAGCAACGGTGGAGCCTACGAGCAGTACTTC. Translation gives CASNGGAYEQYF.

This clone was seen a single time. The genes are TRBV14 and TRBJ2-1; 8 positions match TRBD2. The length of the CDR3 is 14 residues. Per the germline V gene, CDR1 is SGHDN and CDR2 is FVKESK. The V gene end was trimmed by 1 base and the J gene end by 15 bases; junction bases not matched to a gene: 11. For the CDR3, the DNA is TGTGCCAGCAGCCAAGTGGCAATCGGGGGGGGCGCGTTCTTC. Encoded protein: CASSQVAIGGGAFF.

This clone was counted between two and nine times. CDR3 in DNA: TGTGCCAGCAGCTTTGAGAGGTGGGAGCAAAAACTGTTTTTT. Amino acids: CASSFERWEQKLFF. The gene calls are TRBV7-9 and TRBJ1-4; D is unresolved. Germline V CDR1 and CDR2: SEHNR, FQNEAQ (reference sequence). Trimming left V 3 bases short and J 9 bases short, with 14 bases between. The CDR3 covers 14 residues.

V is TRBV11-2 and J is TRBJ2-1; a weak D match, TRBD2 (5 bases). The germline CDR1 and CDR2 sequences are SGHAT and FQNNGV. V was clipped by 6 bases and J by 7 bases, with 22 bases between them. The length of the CDR3 is 16 residues. DNA for the CDR3: TGTGCCAGCAGTTCCGTAAGAGGGTCAGATTTGAATGAGCAGTTCTTC. Translating gives CASSSVRGSDLNEQFF.

The chain uses TRBV25-1 and TRBJ2-5, with 8 bases that match TRBD1. Germline CDR1 and CDR2: MGHDK and SYGVNS. The CDR3 is 14 residues long. V trimming: 3 bases; J trimming: 5 bases; junction bases outside the gene matches: 5. This CDR3 reads CASSEDRELETQYF. CDR3 coding DNA: TGTGCCAGCAGTGAGGACAGGGAATTGGAGACCCAGTACTTC.

The gene calls are TRBV12-5 and TRBJ2-3; 7 nucleotides align to TRBD2. The CDR3 extends over 18 amino acids. V was pared by 2 bases and J by 2 bases, with 13 bases of the junction left unmatched. Germline-derived CDR1 and CDR2 are LGHNT and FRNRAP. CDR3 region: CASGLPGSGAPNTDTQYF. The CDR3 DNA follows: TGTGCTAGTGGTTTGCCAGGGAGCGGGGCGCCAAACACAGATACGCAGTATTTT.

The genes are TRBV19 and TRBJ1-2; 7 bases agree with TRBD1. The CDR3 covers 14 residues. Germline V gene sequence: CDR1 LNHDA, CDR2 SQIVND (reference sequence). J lost 4 bases, V lost 3 bases, and 5 bases had no gene match. The CDR3 DNA reads as TGTGCCAGTAGTATGTCAGGGGGACGCTATGGCTACACCTTC. Its translation: CASSMSGGRYGYTF.

J is TRBJ2-5 and V is TRBV5-1, with 7 bases fitting TRBD1. After removal of 7 bases from V and 9 bases from J, the junction contained 15 bases not matched to a gene. Germline-derived CDR1 and CDR2 are SGHRS and YFSETQ. The CDR3 runs to 14 residues. Here the CDR3 reads CASDKTGPRNSQYF. CDR3 nucleotide sequence: TGCGCCAGCGACAAGACAGGGCCACGAAATTCCCAGTACTTC. Drawing the rest from reference TRBV5-1 and TRBJ2-5, the complete variable domain is KAGVTQTPRYLIKTRGQQVTLSCSPISGHRSVSWYQQTPGQGLQFLFEYFSETQRNKGNFPGRFSGRQFSNSRSEMNVSTLELGDSALYLCASDKTGPRNSQYFGPGTRLLVL.

This chain joins TRBV7-9 and TRBJ1-6, with D maybe TRBD1 (5 bases). Germline values: CDR1 SEHNR, CDR2 FQNEAQ (reference sequence). Between the trimmed V and J ends, which lost 1 base and 7 bases, there was a span of 11 bases. CDR3 length equals 15 residues. The CDR3 DNA reads TGTGCCAGCAGCTTAGGCGGGGCGGGGAATTCACCCCTCCACTTT. Its protein product is CASSLGGAGNSPLHF.